This record covers a single T cell receptor (beta chain). This sample was taken from a study of cytomegalovirus exposure and HLA in healthy donors. Primers for the PCR totalled 60 Vbeta and 13 Jbeta. Only in-frame clones appear in the TCRdb table, and some are missing; sequencing was by immunoSEQ multiplex PCR. This table holds some 130,000 clones, roughly 85% found once. The CDR3 is made up of 14 amino acids. V was pared by 4 bases and J by 3 bases, with 13 bases between. Germline lookup yields CDR1 MGHRA and CDR2 YSYEKL. Sequencing was done on a sample of PBMCs. The chain combines TRBV4-1 with TRBJ2-7; a weak D match, TRBD1 (6 bases). The receptor was derived from a man aged 35 to 55 in good health and CMV-seropositive. CDR3 DNA: TGCGCCAGCAGCCTGGGGGCAGGGATCTACGAGCAGTACTTC. It codes for CASSLGAGIYEQYF.